Described below is a single TCR beta chain sequence and its context. The clone's antigen remains unknown. Base qualities are not at hand, and no much larger clone is one base apart. For each enrolled patient, mismatch repair deficiency was established using either polymerase chain reaction or immunohistochemistry. A few patients who responded to pembrolizumab therapy underwent TCR sequencing. The phase II trial prospectively tested pembrolizumab PD-1 blockade in advanced mismatch repair-deficient cancers regardless of tissue of origin. Peripheral blood T cell samples were gathered serially, both before PD-1 blockade started and at multiple time points afterward. Blood sampling times were reported as weeks after the first pembrolizumab dose. The library was prepared using the immunoSEQ multiplex PCR assay. Not all clones reach the TCRdb copy of this immuneACCESS table, which keeps in-frame sequences only. Checked studies attribute under half of the gap to unresolved V genes and leave the rest unexplained. The sample has some 120,000 clones on record, 88% of them singletons. Of the sample, over 9.5% is held by the ten largest clones.

These data are taken from a study of PD-1 blockade in mismatch repair-deficient tumors (dated by TCRdb to the late 2010s). Looking at the study overall: The trial enrolled 86 consecutive patients with roughly twelve mismatch repair-deficient cancer types between September 2013 and 2016, all previously treated and progressing. Tumor-associated T cell clones were tracked in the peripheral blood of patients responding to PD-1 blockade by deep sequencing of TCR CDR3 regions. General conclusions and limits of the study: Tumor-resident clones, often undetectable in blood before treatment, expanded rapidly after pembrolizumab and then contracted, generally before radiologic responses.

The CDR3 numbers 13 residues from cysteine through phenylalanine. This entry keeps only the CDR3 DNA: 39 bases, framed from base 1. According to the germline V gene (reference sequence), CDR1 reads LNHDA and CDR2 reads SQIVND. Trimming takes 6 bases from V and 3 bases from J, and the germline ends sit 8 bases apart. The clonotype was recovered from an adult with mismatch repair-deficient cancer. The chain uses TRBV19 and TRBJ2-2; TRBD2 is a weak D gene call, 5 bases matching. Sequencing was performed on peripheral blood, taken approximately 69 weeks after starting pembrolizumab. The CDR3 reads as follows: CASRTGYTGELFF. At the DNA level, the sequence is TGTGCCAGTAGGACGGGGTACACCGGGGAGCTGTTTTTT. With the rest looked up from the reference TRBV19 and TRBJ2-2 genes rather than sequenced, the full variable domain is DGGITQSPKYLFRKEGQNVTLSCEQNLNHDAMYWYRQDPGQGLRLIYYSQIVNDFQKGDIAEGYSVSREKKESFPLTVTSAQKNPTAFYLCASRTGYTGELFFGEGSRLTVL.